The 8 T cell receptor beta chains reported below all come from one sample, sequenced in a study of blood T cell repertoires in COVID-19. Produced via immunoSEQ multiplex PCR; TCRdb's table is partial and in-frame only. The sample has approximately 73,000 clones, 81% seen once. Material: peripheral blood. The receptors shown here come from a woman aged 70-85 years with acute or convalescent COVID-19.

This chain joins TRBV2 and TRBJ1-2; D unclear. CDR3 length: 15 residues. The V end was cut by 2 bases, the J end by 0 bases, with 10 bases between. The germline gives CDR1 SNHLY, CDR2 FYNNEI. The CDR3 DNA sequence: TGTGCCAGCAGTGAAATAGGACTGTCTAACTATGGCTACACCTTC. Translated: CASSEIGLSNYGYTF. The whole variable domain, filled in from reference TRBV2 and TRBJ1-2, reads EPEVTQTPSHQVTQMGQEVILRCVPISNHLYFYWYRQILGQKVEFLVSFYNNEISEKSEIFDDQFSVERPDGSNFTLKIRSTKLEDSAMYFCASSEIGLSNYGYTFGSGTRLTVV.

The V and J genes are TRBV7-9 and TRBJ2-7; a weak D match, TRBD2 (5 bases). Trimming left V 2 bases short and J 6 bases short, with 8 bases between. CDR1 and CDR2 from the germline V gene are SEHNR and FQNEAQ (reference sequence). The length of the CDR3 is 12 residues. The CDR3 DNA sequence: TGTGCCAGCAGCTTATCGGGAAGCGAGCAGTACTTC. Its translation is CASSLSGSEQYF.

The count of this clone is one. CDR3 nucleotide sequence: TGTGCCAGCAGCTTTGAGGGGAACACTGAAGCTTTCTTT. Amino acids: CASSFEGNTEAFF. This rearrangement joins TRBV7-9 to TRBJ1-1, with D unresolved. Trimming shortened V by 3 bases and J by 1 base, and 6 bases separated the two germline ends. CDR3 length: 13 amino acids. CDR1 SEHNR and CDR2 FQNEAQ come from the germline V gene (reference sequence).

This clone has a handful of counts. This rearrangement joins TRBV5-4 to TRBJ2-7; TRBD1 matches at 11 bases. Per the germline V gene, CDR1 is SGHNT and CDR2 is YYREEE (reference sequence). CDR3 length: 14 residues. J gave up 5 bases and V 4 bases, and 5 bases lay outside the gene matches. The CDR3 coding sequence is TGTGCCAGCAGCCAAGGGGACAGGGGGGACGAGCAGTACTTC. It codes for CASSQGDRGDEQYF.

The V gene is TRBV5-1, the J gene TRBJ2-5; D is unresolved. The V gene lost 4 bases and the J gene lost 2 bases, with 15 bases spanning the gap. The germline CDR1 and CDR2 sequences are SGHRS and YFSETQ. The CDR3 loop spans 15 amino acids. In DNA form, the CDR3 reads TGCGCCAGCAGCCTTACCCCACCCAGGCAAGAGACCCAGTACTTC. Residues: CASSLTPPRQETQYF.

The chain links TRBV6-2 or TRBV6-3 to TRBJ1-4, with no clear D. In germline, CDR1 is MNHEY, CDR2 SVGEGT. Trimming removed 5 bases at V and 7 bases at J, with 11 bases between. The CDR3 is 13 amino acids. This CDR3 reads CASSRRGGEKLFF. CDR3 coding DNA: TGTGCCAGCAGTAGGCGAGGTGGTGAAAAACTGTTTTTT.

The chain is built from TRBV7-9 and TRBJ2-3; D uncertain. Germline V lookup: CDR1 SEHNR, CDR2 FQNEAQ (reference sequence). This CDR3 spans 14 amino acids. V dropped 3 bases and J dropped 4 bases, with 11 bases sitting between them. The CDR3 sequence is CASSLAQLSDTQYF. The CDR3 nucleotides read TGTGCCAGCAGCTTGGCCCAGTTGTCAGATACGCAGTATTTT.

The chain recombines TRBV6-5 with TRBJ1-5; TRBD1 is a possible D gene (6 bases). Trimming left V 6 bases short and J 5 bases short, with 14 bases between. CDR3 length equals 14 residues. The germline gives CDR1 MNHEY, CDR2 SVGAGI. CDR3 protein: CASRPTGSDQPQHF. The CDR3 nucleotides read TGTGCCAGCAGGCCTACAGGGAGCGATCAGCCCCAGCATTTT.